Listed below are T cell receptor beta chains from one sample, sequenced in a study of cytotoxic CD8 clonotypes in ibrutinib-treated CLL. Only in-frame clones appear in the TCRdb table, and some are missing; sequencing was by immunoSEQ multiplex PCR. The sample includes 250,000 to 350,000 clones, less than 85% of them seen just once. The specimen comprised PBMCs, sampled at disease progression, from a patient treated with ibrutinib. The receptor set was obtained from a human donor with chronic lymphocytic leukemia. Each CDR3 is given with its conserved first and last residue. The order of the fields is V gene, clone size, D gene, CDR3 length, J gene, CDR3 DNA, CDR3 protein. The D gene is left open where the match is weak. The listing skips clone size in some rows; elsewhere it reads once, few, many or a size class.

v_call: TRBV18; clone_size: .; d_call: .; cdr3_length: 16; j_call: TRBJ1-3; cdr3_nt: TGTGCCAGCTCACCGGGTTTGTCTCCTTTTGGAAACACCATATATTTT; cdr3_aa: CASSPGLSPFGNTIYF
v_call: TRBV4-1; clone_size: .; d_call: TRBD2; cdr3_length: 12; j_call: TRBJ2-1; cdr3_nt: TGCGCCAGCAGCCCTGATAGCGGGGAGCAGTTCTTC; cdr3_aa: CASSPDSGEQFF
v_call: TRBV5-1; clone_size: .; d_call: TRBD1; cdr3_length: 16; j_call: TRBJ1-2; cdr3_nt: TGCGCCAGCAGCCAGGACAGGGGCGCGGGGGACTATGGCTACACCTTC; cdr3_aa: CASSQDRGAGDYGYTF
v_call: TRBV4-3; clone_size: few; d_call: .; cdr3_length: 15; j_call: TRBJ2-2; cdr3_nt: TGCGCCAGCAGCCAAGTCCAGCTCAGCACCGGGGAGCTGTTTTTT; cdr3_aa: CASSQVQLSTGELFF
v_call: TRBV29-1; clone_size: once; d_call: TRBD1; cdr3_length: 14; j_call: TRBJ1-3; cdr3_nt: TGCAGCGTCAGACAGGGCCTCTCTGGAAACACCATATATTTT; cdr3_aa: CSVRQGLSGNTIYF
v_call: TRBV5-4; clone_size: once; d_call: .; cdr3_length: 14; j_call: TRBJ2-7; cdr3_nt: TGTGCCAGCAGCCTCACACAGGGCCTTTACGAGCAGTACTTC; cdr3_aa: CASSLTQGLYEQYF
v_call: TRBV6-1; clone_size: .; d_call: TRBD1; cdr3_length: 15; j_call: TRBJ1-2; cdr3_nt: TGTGCCAGCAGTGGGACGGACAGGGGTAACTATGGCTACACCTTC; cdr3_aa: CASSGTDRGNYGYTF
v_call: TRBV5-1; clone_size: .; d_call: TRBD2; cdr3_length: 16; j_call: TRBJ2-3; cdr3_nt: TGCGCCAGCAGCTTGGCCGGGGCGGGAGGCCCAGATACGCAGTATTTT; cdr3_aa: CASSLAGAGGPDTQYF
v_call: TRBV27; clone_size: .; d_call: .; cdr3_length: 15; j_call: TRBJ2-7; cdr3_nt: TGTGCCAGCAGTCGCCTCCCGGAAAGAACCTACGAGCAGTACTTC; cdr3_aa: CASSRLPERTYEQYF
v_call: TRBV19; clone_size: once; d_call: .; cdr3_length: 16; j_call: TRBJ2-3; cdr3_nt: TGTGCCAGTAGTAGAGTAGCGGAAATGTTCACAGATACGCAGTATTTT; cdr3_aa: CASSRVAEMFTDTQYF
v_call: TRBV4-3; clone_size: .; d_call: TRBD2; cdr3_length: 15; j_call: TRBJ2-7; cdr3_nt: TGCGCCAGCAGTCGGGGTCCTAGCGGGAAGGACGAGCAGTACTTC; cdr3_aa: CASSRGPSGKDEQYF
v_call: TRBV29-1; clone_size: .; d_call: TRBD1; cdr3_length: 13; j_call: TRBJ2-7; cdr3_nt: TGCAGCGCCTCGGGACAGGGGTCCCACGAGCAGTACTTC; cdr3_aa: CSASGQGSHEQYF
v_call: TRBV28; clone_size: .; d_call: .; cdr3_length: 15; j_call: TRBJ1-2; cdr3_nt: TGTGCCAGCAGTTTTCGCTTCAGGCCTAGGTATGGCTACACCTTC; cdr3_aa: CASSFRFRPRYGYTF
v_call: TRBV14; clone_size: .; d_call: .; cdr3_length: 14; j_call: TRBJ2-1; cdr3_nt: TGTGCCAGCAGCGGCAGGGGAATAAACAATGAGCAGTTCTTC; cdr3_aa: CASSGRGINNEQFF
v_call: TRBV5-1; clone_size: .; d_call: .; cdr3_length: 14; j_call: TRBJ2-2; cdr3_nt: TGCGCCAGCAGCGCCGACAGTAAAACCGGGGAGCTGTTTTTT; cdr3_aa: CASSADSKTGELFF
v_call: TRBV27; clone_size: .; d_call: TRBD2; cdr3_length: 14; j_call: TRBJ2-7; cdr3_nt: TGTGCCAGCTGCAGACTAGCGGTCCCCTACGAGCAGTACTTC; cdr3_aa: CASCRLAVPYEQYF
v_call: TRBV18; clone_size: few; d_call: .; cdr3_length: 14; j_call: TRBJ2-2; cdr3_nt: TGTGCCAGCTCACCTACTGCGGGGACCGGGGAGCTGTTTTTT; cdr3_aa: CASSPTAGTGELFF
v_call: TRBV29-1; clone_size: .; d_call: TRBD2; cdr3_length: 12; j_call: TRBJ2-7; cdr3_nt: TGCAGCGTTGGGACTAGCGGGAGCGAGCAGTACTTC; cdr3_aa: CSVGTSGSEQYF
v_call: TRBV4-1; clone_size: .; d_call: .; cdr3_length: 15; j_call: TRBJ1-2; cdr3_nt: TGCGCCAGCAGCCAAGAGGGGGGGCTCTACTATGGCTACACCTTC; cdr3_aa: CASSQEGGLYYGYTF
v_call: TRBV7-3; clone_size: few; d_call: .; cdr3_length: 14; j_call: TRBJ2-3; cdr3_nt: TGTGCCAGCAGCTTAGTCGGGAGCACAGATACGCAGTATTTT; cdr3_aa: CASSLVGSTDTQYF
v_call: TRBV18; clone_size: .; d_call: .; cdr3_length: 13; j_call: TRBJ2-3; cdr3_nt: TGTGCCAGCTCACCACCTAGCACAGATACGCAGTATTTT; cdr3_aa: CASSPPSTDTQYF
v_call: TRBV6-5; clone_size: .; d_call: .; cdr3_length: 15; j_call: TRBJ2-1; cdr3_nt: TGTGCCAGCAGTCAACCGGGGCACTCACCAGGTGAGCAGTTCTTC; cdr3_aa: CASSQPGHSPGEQFF
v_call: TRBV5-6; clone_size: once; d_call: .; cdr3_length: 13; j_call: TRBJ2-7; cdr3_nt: TGTGCCAGCAGCTTAGGCAGCTCCTACGAGCAGTACTTC; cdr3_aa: CASSLGSSYEQYF
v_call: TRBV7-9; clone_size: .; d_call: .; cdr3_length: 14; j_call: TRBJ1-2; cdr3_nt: TGTGCCAGCAGCTTAGCGACGGTCTACTATGGCTACACCTTC; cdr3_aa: CASSLATVYYGYTF
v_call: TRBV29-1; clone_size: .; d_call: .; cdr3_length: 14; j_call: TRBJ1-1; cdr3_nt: TGCAGCGTTGGGATTCGGGGCATGAACACTGAAGCTTTCTTT; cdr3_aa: CSVGIRGMNTEAFF
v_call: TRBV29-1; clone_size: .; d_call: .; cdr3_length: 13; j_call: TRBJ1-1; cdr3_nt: TGCAGCGTTGCCCACAGAGGGAACACTGAAGCTTTCTTT; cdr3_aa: CSVAHRGNTEAFF
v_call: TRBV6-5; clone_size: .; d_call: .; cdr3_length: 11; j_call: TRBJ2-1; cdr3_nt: TGTGCCAGCAGTACCGGCGGTGAGCAGTTCTTC; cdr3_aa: CASSTGGEQFF
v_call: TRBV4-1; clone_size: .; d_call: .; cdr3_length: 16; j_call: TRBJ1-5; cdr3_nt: TGCGCCAGCAGCCAAGATCTACGGGTCCCTTATCAGCCCCAGCATTTT; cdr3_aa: CASSQDLRVPYQPQHF
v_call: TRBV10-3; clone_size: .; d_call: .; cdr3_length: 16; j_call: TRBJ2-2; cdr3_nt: TGTGCCATCAGTGTTCCCGGGACAACGAACACCGGGGAGCTGTTTTTT; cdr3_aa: CAISVPGTTNTGELFF
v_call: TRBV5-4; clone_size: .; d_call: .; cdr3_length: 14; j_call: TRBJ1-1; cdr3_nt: TGTGCCAGCAGCTTTCTGGCGGTGAACACTGAAGCTTTCTTT; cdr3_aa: CASSFLAVNTEAFF
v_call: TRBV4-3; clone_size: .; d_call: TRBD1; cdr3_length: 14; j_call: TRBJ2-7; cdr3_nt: TGCGCCAGCAGCCCCCGGACAGGGGGCGACGAGCAGTACTTC; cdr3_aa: CASSPRTGGDEQYF
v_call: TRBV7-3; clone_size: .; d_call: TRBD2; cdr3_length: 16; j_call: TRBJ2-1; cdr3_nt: TGTGCCAGCAGCTTTGAAACTAGCGGGATTACTAATGAGCAGTTCTTC; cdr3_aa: CASSFETSGITNEQFF
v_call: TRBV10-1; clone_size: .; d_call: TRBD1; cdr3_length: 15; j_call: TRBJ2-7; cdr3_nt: TGCGCCAGCACCTACCCGACAGGGAGCTCCTACGAGCAGTACTTC; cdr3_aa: CASTYPTGSSYEQYF
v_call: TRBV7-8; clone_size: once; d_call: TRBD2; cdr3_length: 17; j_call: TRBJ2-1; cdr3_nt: TGTGCCAGCAGAAGACTAGCGGGAGGCCTTTCCTACAATGAGCAGTTCTTC; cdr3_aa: CASRRLAGGLSYNEQFF
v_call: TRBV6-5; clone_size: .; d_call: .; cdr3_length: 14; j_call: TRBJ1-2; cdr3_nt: TGTGCCAGCAGTTACTCGGGGCAGGGGAATGGCTACACCTTC; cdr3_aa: CASSYSGQGNGYTF
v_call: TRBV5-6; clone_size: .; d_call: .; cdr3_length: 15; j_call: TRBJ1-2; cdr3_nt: TGTGCCAGCAGCAGGGAGCTAGGCAGGGATGATGGCTACACCTTC; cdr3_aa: CASSRELGRDDGYTF
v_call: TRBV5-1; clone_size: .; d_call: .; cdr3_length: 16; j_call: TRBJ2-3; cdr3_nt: TGCGCCAGCAGGTTCGGGCTTCCTTCAAGCACAGATACGCAGTATTTT; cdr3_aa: CASRFGLPSSTDTQYF
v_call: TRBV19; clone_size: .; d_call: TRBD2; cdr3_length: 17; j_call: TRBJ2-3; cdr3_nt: TGTGCCAGTAACCGCTACGGACTAGCCCTCCCCGGAGATACGCAGTATTTT; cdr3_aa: CASNRYGLALPGDTQYF
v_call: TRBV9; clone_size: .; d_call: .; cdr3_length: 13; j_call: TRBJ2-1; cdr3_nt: TGTGCCAGCAGCGTAGCGGGGGTATACGAGCAGTTCTTC; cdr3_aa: CASSVAGVYEQFF
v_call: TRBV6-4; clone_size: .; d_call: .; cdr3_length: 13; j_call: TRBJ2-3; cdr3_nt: TGTGCCAGCAGTCAGGAAGTCACAGATACGCAGTATTTT; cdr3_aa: CASSQEVTDTQYF
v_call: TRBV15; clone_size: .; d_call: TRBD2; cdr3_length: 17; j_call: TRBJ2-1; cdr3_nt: TGTGCCACCAGCAGACTCGGAGGGACTAGCACGGCGGATGAGCAGTTCTTC; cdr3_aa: CATSRLGGTSTADEQFF
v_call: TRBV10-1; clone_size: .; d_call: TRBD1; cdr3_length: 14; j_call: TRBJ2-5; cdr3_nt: TGCGCCAGCCGGGACAGGGGGCCGCGGGAGACCCAGTACTTC; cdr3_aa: CASRDRGPRETQYF
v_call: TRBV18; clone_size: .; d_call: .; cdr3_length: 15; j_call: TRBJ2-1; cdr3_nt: TGTGCCAGCTCAAAAGCCGGGGTTAGGTACAATGAGCAGTTCTTC; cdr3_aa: CASSKAGVRYNEQFF
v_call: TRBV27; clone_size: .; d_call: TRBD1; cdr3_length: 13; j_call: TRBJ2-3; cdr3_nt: TGTGCCACCGGGACAGGGGTGACAGATACGCAGTATTTT; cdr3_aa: CATGTGVTDTQYF